This TCR beta chain was found in a study of esophageal squamous cell carcinoma under preoperative chemotherapy. The wider study: TCR repertoires were profiled from both peripheral blood T cells and tumor-infiltrating lymphocytes. Whole-study results and caveats: Post-treatment tumor-infiltrating lymphocytes appeared partly derived from peripheral T cells migrating into the tumor. Tumor-infiltrating lymphocytes showed no significant post-chemotherapy TCR diversity increase, unlike peripheral T cells. After paclitaxel-nedaplatin, abundant clones were more likely to contract than amplify.

TCRdb fed the PCR reads into MiXCR, producing one record per CDR3 protein. Of about 9,300 distinct CDR3 sequences listed, about 48% were seen once; the top ten hold approximately 14%. Time point defined: after preoperative PTX-NDP chemotherapy. The V gene's germline CDR1 is MNHEY and CDR2 SMNVEV (reference sequence). This CDR3 is built from 14 residues. Trimming took 4 bases from V and 6 from J, leaving 12 bases between them. For this clonotype: The antigen remains unidentified.

V and J are TRBV27 and TRBJ1-4; D is perhaps TRBD1 (5 bases). Collection of the sample occurred from a patient given preoperative chemotherapy. The receptor was derived from a human donor with esophageal squamous cell carcinoma. The donor label of this sample is uncertain. CDR3 in DNA: TGTGCCAGCAGTTGGGGCCCTGGCGATGAAAAACTGTTTTTT. Protein product: CASSWGPGDEKLFF. The full variable domain, in which reference TRBV27 and TRBJ1-4 provide the parts outside the CDR3, is EAQVTQNPRYLITVTGKKLTVTCSQNMNHEYMSWYRQDPGLGLRQIYYSMNVEVTDKGDVPEGYKVSRKEKRNFPLILESPSPNQTSLYFCASSWGPGDEKLFFGSGTQLSVL.